This is a list of T cell receptor beta chains from one sample in a study of blood T cell repertoires in COVID-19. This table comes from immunoSEQ multiplex PCR, and its TCRdb copy is limited to in-frame clones, with some not included. This sample has about 410,000 clones, with 90% found just once. Sequenced material: PBMCs or T cells enriched from blood (not recorded which). These receptors came from a man aged 18 to 30 who had recovered from COVID-19. The CDR3 runs from the conserved cysteine through the conserved F or W. The D gene is left open where the match is weak. Not all rows give a size; the values are once, few, many and, for expanded clones, a class.

abundance	v_gene	d_gene	j_gene	CDR3aa	CDR3nt
-	TRBV28	TRBD1	TRBJ1-4	CASTSTGRNEKLFF	TGTGCCAGCACATCGACAGGGCGAAATGAAAAACTGTTTTTT
-	TRBV19	-	TRBJ1-1	CASSSPGEGSLWAFF	TGTGCCAGTAGTTCACCTGGGGAGGGGAGCTTGTGGGCTTTCTTT
-	TRBV10-3	-	TRBJ2-7	CAISEQDYEQYF	TGTGCCATCAGTGAGCAGGACTACGAGCAGTACTTC
once	TRBV2	TRBD1	TRBJ2-7	CASRDRDYEQYF	TGTGCCAGCCGGGACAGAGACTACGAGCAGTACTTC
-	TRBV9	TRBD2	TRBJ2-1	CASGRLAGKVNEQFF	TGTGCCAGCGGCCGACTAGCGGGAAAGGTGAATGAGCAGTTCTTC
-	TRBV2	TRBD1	TRBJ1-4	CASSELTGDLVKLFF	TGTGCCAGCAGTGAATTGACAGGGGACTTAGTGAAACTGTTTTTT
-	TRBV7-9	TRBD1	TRBJ1-4	CASSRATGTGYEKLFF	TGTGCCAGCAGCCGAGCCACAGGGACAGGGTATGAAAAACTGTTTTTT
-	TRBV11-3	-	TRBJ1-2	CASSLGTNYGYTF	TGTGCCAGCAGCTTAGGGACAAACTATGGCTACACCTTC
-	TRBV5-3	TRBD2	TRBJ2-1	CARSLGVGRIVTVMSEQFF	TGTGCCAGAAGCTTGGGCGTCGGGAGGATAGTGACAGTTATGAGTGAGCAGTTCTTC
-	TRBV4-1	-	TRBJ2-3	CASSQVGAPTDTQYF	TGCGCCAGCAGCCAAGTGGGAGCTCCCACAGATACGCAGTATTTT
-	TRBV7-8	TRBD1	TRBJ1-5	CASSSLDRDYNQPQHF	TGTGCCAGCAGCTCCCTCGACAGGGATTACAATCAGCCCCAGCATTTT
-	TRBV18	TRBD1	TRBJ1-1	CASSPTGDTEAFF	TGTGCCAGCTCACCTACAGGGGACACTGAAGCTTTCTTT